The 18 T cell receptor beta chains in this list originate from one sample, sequenced in a study of blood T cell repertoires in COVID-19. Sequencing was performed with immunoSEQ multiplex PCR; in TCRdb, only in-frame clones are kept and a portion is missing. The sample carries roughly 440,000 clones, 88% recorded once. Source material: peripheral blood. Every receptor here comes from a woman in her 50s with COVID-19, enrolled during active disease.

V usage is TRBV29-1 and J usage is TRBJ1-2; D uncertain. There are 15 residues in the CDR3. Germline CDR1 and CDR2: SQVTM and ANQGSEA. The germline V and J ends were trimmed by 7 bases and 0 bases, with 18 bases remaining between them. CDR3 in amino acids: CSASGGGGPNYGYTF. CDR3 nucleotides: TGCAGCGCCTCCGGCGGCGGAGGCCCTAACTATGGCTACACCTTC. The full variable domain, completed using reference TRBV29-1 and TRBJ1-2, is SAVISQKPSRDICQRGTSLTIQCQVDSQVTMMFWYRQQPGQSLTLIATANQGSEATYESGFVIDKFPISRPNLTFSTLTVSNMSPEDSSIYLCSASGGGGPNYGYTFGSGTRLTVV.

The chain joins TRBV7-2 to TRBJ2-7; 8 bases fit TRBD2. This CDR3 region has 18 residues. With V trimmed by 2 bases and J by 0 bases, 12 bases remained unmatched. The germline gives CDR1 SGHTA, CDR2 FQGNSA. The CDR3: CASSLRGAGGTLSYEQYF. CDR3 in DNA: TGTGCCAGCAGCTTACGAGGTGCGGGGGGAACTCTCTCCTACGAGCAGTACTTC.

The chain has TRBV10-3 and TRBJ2-2, with a possible D match to TRBD1 (6 bases). Per germline, CDR1 ENHRY and CDR2 SYGVKD. The CDR3 extends over 14 amino acids. Trimming removed 7 bases at V and 6 bases at J, with 15 bases between. The CDR3 protein is CAIKEGVTAGELFF. CDR3 DNA: TGTGCCATCAAAGAGGGGGTAACGGCCGGGGAGCTGTTTTTT.

The chain is built from TRBV5-8 and TRBJ2-3; 8 bases map to TRBD2. V shed 0 bases, J shed 1 base, and the junction held 4 bases outside the gene matches. The germline CDR1 and CDR2 sequences are SGHTS and YDEGEE. The CDR3 is 16 amino acids. The CDR3 region is CASSLAGRGGTDTQYF. The CDR3 DNA is TGTGCCAGCAGCTTGGCCGGGAGGGGGGGCACAGATACGCAGTATTTT.

The J gene is TRBJ1-5, the V gene TRBV7-2; TRBD1 agrees at 8 bases. The CDR3 covers 14 residues. The V gene's germline CDR1 is SGHTA and CDR2 FQGNSA. With V trimmed by 3 bases and J by 6 bases, 4 bases remained unmatched. In nucleotides, the CDR3 is TGTGCCAGCAGCTTGGACAGGGTATCTCAGCCCCAGCATTTT. Translating gives CASSLDRVSQPQHF.

The J gene is TRBJ2-7, the V gene TRBV18, with 8 bases fitting TRBD2. From germline, CDR1 is KGHSH and CDR2 LQKENI. V lost 2 bases to trimming and J lost 0 bases; unmatched junction nucleotides: 3. This CDR3 has 15 amino acids. The CDR3 bases are TGTGCCAGCTCACCAGGCAGCGGGAGCTCCTACGAGCAGTACTTC. This encodes CASSPGSGSSYEQYF.

The chain links TRBV6-5 to TRBJ1-1; D gene uncertain. This CDR3 contains 12 residues. Germline V lookup: CDR1 MNHEY, CDR2 SVGAGI. The V end lost 7 bases, the J end lost 0 bases, and 6 bases lay between the germline ends. CDR3 region: CASTTVNTEAFF. The CDR3 nucleotides are TGTGCCAGCACCACAGTGAACACTGAAGCTTTCTTT.

This chain connects TRBV30 to TRBJ1-2; D may be TRBD1 (5 bases). The CDR3 spans 12 residues. Germline assignment: CDR1 GTSNPN and CDR2 SVGIG (reference sequence). Trimming left V 4 bases short and J 6 bases short, with 12 bases between. The CDR3 region has the DNA TGTGCCTGGATTCCGACAGCCAATGGCTACACCTTC. The encoded protein is CAWIPTANGYTF. The whole variable domain, filled in from reference TRBV30 and TRBJ1-2, reads SQTIHQWPATLVQPVGSPLSLECTVEGTSNPNLYWYRQAAGRGLQLLFYSVGIGQISSEVPQNLSASRPQDRQFILSSKKLLLSDSGFYLCAWIPTANGYTFGSGTRLTVV.

The chain uses TRBV30 and TRBJ2-2, with no clear D. CDR3 length: 14 amino acids. Germline V gene data show CDR1 as GTSNPN and CDR2 as SVGIG (reference sequence). Trimming shortened V by 0 bases and J by 5 bases, and 10 bases separated the two germline ends. CDR3 in DNA: TGTGCCTGGAGTGTAACTACCTCAACCGGGGAGCTGTTTTTT. This sequence encodes CAWSVTTSTGELFF. Using reference TRBV30 and TRBJ2-2 for the parts outside the CDR3, the full variable domain is SQTIHQWPATLVQPVGSPLSLECTVEGTSNPNLYWYRQAAGRGLQLLFYSVGIGQISSEVPQNLSASRPQDRQFILSSKKLLLSDSGFYLCAWSVTTSTGELFFGEGSRLTVL.

V is TRBV7-9 and J is TRBJ2-1; D gene unclear. The germline V gene has CDR1 SEHNR and CDR2 FQNEAQ (reference sequence). The CDR3 covers 16 residues. V was shortened by 5 bases and J by 0 bases, with 14 bases between the two germline ends. The CDR3 loop is CASSANPISSYNEQFF. The CDR3 bases are TGTGCCAGCAGCGCGAACCCTATAAGCTCCTACAATGAGCAGTTCTTC.

The rearrangement uses TRBV4-1 and TRBJ2-1; a weak D match, TRBD1 (6 bases). This CDR3 contains 17 residues. In germline, CDR1 is MGHRA, CDR2 YSYEKL. V lost 0 bases to trimming and J lost 8 bases, with 20 bases between them. As DNA, the CDR3 is TGCGCCAGCAGCCAAGATAAAAGCAGGGGAAGGGTAGATGAGCAGTTCTTC. The encoded protein is CASSQDKSRGRVDEQFF.

This clone was counted once. The chain carries TRBV7-9 and TRBJ1-2; the D gene is possibly TRBD1 (6 bases). Germline CDR1 is SEHNR and CDR2 is FQNEAQ (reference sequence). This CDR3 is built from 16 residues. Trimming left V 5 bases short and J 2 bases short, with 18 bases between. The CDR3 here is CASSHSGTQGNYGYTF. CDR3 nucleotides: TGTGCCAGCAGCCACTCAGGGACCCAGGGGAACTATGGCTACACCTTC.

CDR3 sequence reads: CASSLIPGQGYEQYF. The CDR3 DNA is TGTGCCAGCAGCTTGATTCCGGGACAGGGGTACGAGCAGTACTTC. The chain recombines TRBV5-6 with TRBJ2-7, with 10 bases fitting TRBD1. Germline lookup yields CDR1 SGHDT and CDR2 YYEEEE. The CDR3 loop spans 15 amino acids. Losses at the gene ends were 1 base for V and 4 bases for J; bases not matched to a gene: 5.

The chain uses TRBV6-5 and TRBJ1-4; 9 bases match TRBD1. The V segment lost 6 bases and the J segment 7 bases; nucleotides outside the gene matches: 3. Germline-derived CDR1 and CDR2 are MNHEY and SVGAGI. CDR3 length: 13 amino acids. CDR3 sequence reads: CASRGTGLEKLFF. Here the CDR3 DNA reads TGTGCCAGCAGAGGGACAGGGCTTGAAAAACTGTTTTTT.

This CDR3 is CASSHQSYEQYF. DNA of the CDR3: TGTGCCAGCAGCCATCAATCCTACGAGCAGTACTTC. The chain joins TRBV3-1 (or the pseudogene TRBV3-2) to TRBJ2-7; D is ambiguous. CDR1 is LGHDT and CDR2 is YNNKEL in the germline V gene (reference sequence). Trimming left V 3 bases short and J 1 base short, with 4 bases between. This CDR3 comprises 12 residues.

This chain uses TRBV9 with TRBJ2-1, with 11 bases aligning to TRBD2. There are 16 residues in the CDR3. Germline V gene lookup returns CDR1 SGDLS and CDR2 YYNGEE. Germline trimming cut 3 bases from V and 0 bases from J; bases unmatched to any gene: 2. CDR3 DNA sequence: TGTGCCAGCAGCGCGGGGACTAGCGGCTCCTACAATGAGCAGTTCTTC. Residues: CASSAGTSGSYNEQFF.

CDR3: CASSYSGAQAYEQYF. CDR3 nucleotide sequence: TGTGCCAGCAGTTACTCGGGGGCCCAAGCTTACGAGCAGTACTTC. The V call is TRBV6-5, the J call TRBJ2-7, with D tentatively TRBD1 (6 bases). The CDR3 covers 15 residues. CDR1 is MNHEY and CDR2 is SVGAGI in the germline V gene. The germline V and J ends were trimmed by 0 bases and 4 bases, with 13 bases remaining between them.

This clone showed up just a few times. The rearrangement links TRBV19 to TRBJ1-6; no clear D gene. This CDR3 is 13 amino acids long. Trimming took off 3 bases at V and 5 bases at J, with 5 bases between the two ends. CDR1 is LNHDA, CDR2 SQIVND, per germline (reference sequence). The CDR3, as DNA: TGTGCCAGTAGTATTACGGATAATTCACCCCTCCACTTT. Its protein product is CASSITDNSPLHF.